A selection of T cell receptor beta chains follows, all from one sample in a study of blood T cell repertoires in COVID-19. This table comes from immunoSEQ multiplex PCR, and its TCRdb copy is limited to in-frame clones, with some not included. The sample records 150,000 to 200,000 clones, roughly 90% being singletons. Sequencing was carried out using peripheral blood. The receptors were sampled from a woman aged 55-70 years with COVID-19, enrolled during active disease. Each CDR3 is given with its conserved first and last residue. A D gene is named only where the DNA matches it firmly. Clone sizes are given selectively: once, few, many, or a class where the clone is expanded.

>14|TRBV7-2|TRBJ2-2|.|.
TGTGCCAGCAGCCGTATACTAGTTCACGGGGAGCTGTTTTTT
CASSRILVHGELFF
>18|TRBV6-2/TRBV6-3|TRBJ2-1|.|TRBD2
TGTGCCAGCAGTTACTCGATGGCTAGCGGGACTTTCTACAATGAGCAGTTCTTC
CASSYSMASGTFYNEQFF
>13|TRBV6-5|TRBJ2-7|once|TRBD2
TGTGCCAGCAGCTCACCGGGGGGGGACGAGCAGTACTTC
CASSSPGGDEQYF
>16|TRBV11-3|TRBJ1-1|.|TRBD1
TGTGCCAGCAGCTTAGAGAGTTCATCAGGGGGCACTGAAGCTTTCTTT
CASSLESSSGGTEAFF
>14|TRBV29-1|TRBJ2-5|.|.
TGCAGCGTTGAAGTGACAGCTGACGCAGAGACCCAGTACTTC
CSVEVTADAETQYF
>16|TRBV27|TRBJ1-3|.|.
TGTGCCAGCAGTCCGTTGACAGGTTTCTCTGGAAACACCATATATTTT
CASSPLTGFSGNTIYF
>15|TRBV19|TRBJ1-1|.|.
TGTGCCAGTAGTCCGCGAACAGGGACGAACACTGAAGCTTTCTTT
CASSPRTGTNTEAFF
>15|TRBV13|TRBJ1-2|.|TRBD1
TGTGCCAGCAGCTTCTCCCTTACAGGGGGCGATGGCTACACCTTC
CASSFSLTGGDGYTF
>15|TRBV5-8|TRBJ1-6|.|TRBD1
TGTGCCAGCAGCTCCTACAGGGGGCGAGGTTCACCCCTCCACTTT
CASSSYRGRGSPLHF
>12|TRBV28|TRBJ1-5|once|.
TGTGCCAGCAGTTTACTCGGTCAGCCCCAGCATTTT
CASSLLGQPQHF
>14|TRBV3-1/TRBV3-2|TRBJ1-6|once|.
TGTGCCAGCAGCCTCTCTGCGCGAAATTCACCCCTCCACTTT
CASSLSARNSPLHF
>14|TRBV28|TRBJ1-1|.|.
TGTGCCAGCAGTTTTCCGGTGATGAACACTGAAGCTTTCTTT
CASSFPVMNTEAFF
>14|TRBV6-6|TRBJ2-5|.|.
TGTGCCAGCAGTTACTCTCAGGGGGGAGAGACCCAGTACTTC
CASSYSQGGETQYF